The 28 T cell receptor beta chains below come from one sample, sequenced in a study of CXCR3-negative and CXCR3-positive naive CD8 T cells. Study-level points and caveats: The TRB CDR3s that CXCR3-positive naive cells carried were more hydrophobic than those of CXCR3-negative naive cells.

Antigen specificity for these receptors is unknown. UMI labels and 5' RACE were used to prepare the TRB cDNA libraries. For each CDR3 protein, TCRdb gives one entry from its re-call of the 5' RACE reads, without DNA. This sample contains tens of thousands of distinct CDR3 sequences. The sequencing input was naive CXCR3+ CD8+ T cells from blood. This sample's subset: CD45RO-CCR7+CD27+CD95- naive CD8+ T cells expressing CXCR3 (TNR3+). These TCRs come from a human donor in good health. Some clones in this sample may be carry-over from other donors' samples.

The chain recombines TRBV5-1 with TRBJ1-1. The V gene's germline CDR1 is SGHRS and CDR2 YFSETQ. The CDR3 is 15 amino acids. CDR3 sequence reads: CASSSASSSNTEAFF.

This sequence joins TRBV7-2 and TRBJ2-1; TCRdb picks TRBD2, but there is no DNA to check that call. The CDR3 covers 15 residues. Germline V gene data show CDR1 as SGHTA and CDR2 as FQGNSA. The CDR3 spells CASSFTSGAYNEQFF.

The chain joins TRBV20-1 to TRBJ2-3; TCRdb's D call, TRBD1, is unchecked because there is no DNA. This CDR3 comprises 17 residues. Per germline, CDR1 DFQATT and CDR2 SNEGSKA (reference sequence). CDR3 in amino acids: CSARDRSGGGALDTQYF.

The chain employs TRBV20-1 and TRBJ2-1; TCRdb's assignment of TRBD2 cannot be checked, as there is no DNA. The germline V gene has CDR1 DFQATT and CDR2 SNEGSKA (reference sequence). The CDR3 is 15 amino acids. The CDR3 protein is CSARDTPLAYNEQFF.

This chain uses TRBV5-1 with TRBJ2-7. Germline lookup yields CDR1 SGHRS and CDR2 YFSETQ. This CDR3 comprises 12 residues. CDR3 sequence reads: CASSLEGWEQYF.

V is TRBV3-1 and J is TRBJ2-7; TCRdb proposes TRBD1, but this gene call is untestable without DNA. The germline V gene encodes CDR1 LGHDT and CDR2 YNNKEL (reference sequence). There are 17 residues in the CDR3. The CDR3 is CASSQDPPGQGRNEQYF.

The chain has TRBV28 and TRBJ2-7; without DNA, the TCRdb call of TRBD1 cannot be checked. Per germline, CDR1 MDHEN and CDR2 SYDVKM. The CDR3 length is 14 residues. The CDR3 sequence: CATPDREGFYEQYF.

The chain couples TRBV3-1 to TRBJ2-7; TCRdb returns TRBD1, unconfirmable since there is no DNA. CDR3 length: 12 amino acids. Per the germline V gene, CDR1 is LGHDT and CDR2 is YNNKEL (reference sequence). This chain's CDR3 is CASSHQGVEQYF.

This CDR3 reads CASSLRDSDSYEQYF. The genes are TRBV12-3 or TRBV12-4 and TRBJ2-7; TCRdb designates TRBD2, a call that cannot be tested without DNA. The CDR3 totals 15 residues.

The chain links TRBV3-1 to TRBJ1-3. The germline V gene has CDR1 LGHDT and CDR2 YNNKEL (reference sequence). This CDR3 has 16 amino acids. This CDR3 is CASSRAGPRPGNTIYF.

V gene TRBV7-2 combines with J gene TRBJ2-7; TCRdb designates TRBD1, a call that cannot be tested without DNA. Germline values: CDR1 SGHTA, CDR2 FQGNSA. The CDR3 loop spans 14 amino acids. The CDR3: CASSMGQGIYEQYF.

The rearrangement links TRBV6-6 to TRBJ2-1; absent DNA, TCRdb's TRBD2 call cannot be checked. The CDR3 has 12 amino acids. Looked up from germline, CDR1 is MNHNY and CDR2 is SVGAGI (reference sequence). CDR3 residues: CASRGAGDEQFF.

The J gene is TRBJ2-3, the V gene TRBV20-1. The length of the CDR3 is 13 residues. Germline V lookup: CDR1 DFQATT, CDR2 SNEGSKA (reference sequence). CDR3 in amino acids: CSALRPTGDTQYF.

The chain joins TRBV15 to TRBJ1-6. Germline CDR1 and CDR2: LNHNV and YYDKDF (reference sequence). The CDR3 covers 17 residues. CDR3 sequence reads: CATSNPSGPLTDSPLHF.

This chain uses TRBV7-6 with TRBJ2-3. Germline CDR1 reads SGHVS; CDR2 reads FNYEAQ. This CDR3 spans 13 amino acids. The CDR3 reads CASSRKFTDTQYF. Full variable domain (outside the CDR3, taken from reference TRBV7-6 and TRBJ2-3): GAGVSQSPRYKVTKRGQDVALRCDPISGHVSLYWYRQALGQGPEFLTYFNYEAQQDKSGLPNDRFSAERPEGSISTLTIQRTEQRDSAMYRCASSRKFTDTQYFGPGTRLTVL.

This rearrangement joins TRBV12-3 or TRBV12-4 to TRBJ2-3; TCRdb picks TRBD1, but there is no DNA to check that call. The CDR3 runs 15 residues. This chain's CDR3 is CASSLRGPNTDTQYF.

This chain uses TRBV5-4 with TRBJ2-5; TCRdb lists TRBD2, though no DNA is available to test this call. Germline CDR1 is SGHNT and CDR2 is YYREEE (reference sequence). The CDR3 is 14 amino acids. The CDR3 sequence is CASSSRLAVGEQYF.

This chain joins TRBV28 and TRBJ2-1; TCRdb selects TRBD1, and the lack of DNA leaves this call unchecked. The CDR3 loop spans 15 amino acids. Germline V gene lookup returns CDR1 MDHEN and CDR2 SYDVKM. The CDR3 sequence: CASSFGGASYNEQFF.

CDR3 amino acids: CASSLVAQGTGELFF. This chain uses TRBV7-2 with TRBJ2-2; the TCRdb D gene call, TRBD1, has no DNA to confirm it. The CDR3 covers 15 residues. The germline CDR1 and CDR2 sequences are SGHTA and FQGNSA.

The CDR3 spells CASSDLGAVGRTQYF. This chain joins TRBV4-3 and TRBJ2-3; TCRdb outputs TRBD2, but without DNA this stays unchecked. The CDR3 runs to 15 residues. Germline lookup yields CDR1 LGHNA and CDR2 YSLEER.

The CDR3 is CASSETSGRAYEQYF. The chain recombines TRBV9 with TRBJ2-7. The CDR3 contains 15 residues. Looked up from germline, CDR1 is SGDLS and CDR2 is YYNGEE.

The gene calls are TRBV6-6 and TRBJ2-3. The CDR3 length is 18 residues. Germline V CDR1 and CDR2: MNHNY, SVGAGI (reference sequence). CDR3 sequence: CASSPQEVVELYTDTQYF.

The CDR3: CASSQARALGTEAFF. The J gene is TRBJ1-1, the V gene TRBV3-2; lacking DNA, the TRBD1 call made by TCRdb goes unchecked. TRBV3-2 is listed as a pseudogene. The CDR3 is 15 residues long.

J is TRBJ2-7 and V is TRBV15; the D call from TCRdb, TRBD1, cannot be confirmed without DNA. Germline V gene lookup returns CDR1 LNHNV and CDR2 YYDKDF (reference sequence). This CDR3 is 15 amino acids long. CDR3 region: CATSAYGATPYEQYF. The full variable domain, its missing parts supplied by reference TRBV15 and TRBJ2-7, is DAMVIQNPRYQVTQFGKPVTLSCSQTLNHNVMYWYQQKSSQAPKLLFHYYDKDFNNEADTPDNFQSRRPNTSFCFLDIRSPGLGDTAMYLCATSAYGATPYEQYFGPGTRLTVT.

The chain joins TRBV23-1 to TRBJ1-6; checking the TCRdb D call of TRBD1 is not possible without DNA. TRBV23-1 is given ORF status, its function remaining uncertain. The CDR3 totals 18 residues. The CDR3 spells CASSQPSRGSSYNSPLHF.

The chain recombines TRBV29-1 with TRBJ2-1; TCRdb picks TRBD1, but there is no DNA to check that call. The V gene's germline CDR1 is SQVTM and CDR2 ANQGSEA. The CDR3 is 16 residues long. The CDR3 spells CSVEEPGPSPYNEQFF.

The rearrangement joins TRBV28 to TRBJ2-5; TCRdb picks TRBD1, but there is no DNA to check that call. CDR1 and CDR2 from the germline V gene are MDHEN and SYDVKM. The CDR3 runs to 15 residues. The CDR3 sequence: CASSPRQDPQETQYF.

This rearrangement joins TRBV7-9 to TRBJ1-1. The V gene's germline CDR1 is SEHNR and CDR2 FQNEAQ (reference sequence). This CDR3 region has 15 residues. The CDR3 region is CASSSTQFRNTEAFF.